This T cell receptor (beta chain) was identified during a study of CD8 T cells in ankylosing spondylitis. Germline assignment: CDR1 DFQATT and CDR2 SNEGSKA (reference sequence). The V end lost 3 bases, the J end lost 6 bases, and 12 bases lay between the germline ends. The length of the CDR3 is 13 residues. Each CDR3 protein is one row after TCRdb ran MiXCR on the 5' RACE reads. This table holds around 340,000 distinct CDR3 sequences, over 12% found once. Sequenced: blood, either unsorted or a sorted T cell fraction (not recorded which). The V call is TRBV20-1, the J call TRBJ2-4; D assignment may be TRBD1 or TRBD2 (6 bases each). The sequence came from a male donor with ankylosing spondylitis or in good health (not recorded which). The DNA of the CDR3 is TGCAGTGCTAGTGTGGGGGGCAGAAACATTCAGTACTTC. Translating it yields CSASVGGRNIQYF.